This T cell receptor beta chain was profiled in a study of long-term antiretroviral therapy in people with HIV. At survey level, the immunoSEQ assay was run in its v3.0 version. Profiling relied on immunoSEQ multiplex PCR, and the TCRdb table lists in-frame clones only, not all of them. Here the sample spans 25,000 or so clones, nearly 85% being singletons. This clone was recorded only once. The antigen is undetermined. Germline V gene sequence: CDR1 SGDLS, CDR2 YYNGEE. V lost 0 bases and J lost 6, with 10 bases in between. The CDR3 loop spans 14 amino acids. Broader study findings: Controls showed broader CDR3 length ranges than did the HIV repertoires.

There were roughly 0.95-10 million cryopreserved PBMC in the samples before DNA extraction. V and J are TRBV9 and TRBJ2-1; no clear D gene. This clonotype originated in a man aged 18 to 29 with HIV. Sequences were derived from unsorted PBMCs, sampled 0.8 years before starting antiretroviral therapy. The CDR3 here is CASSVGAASNEQFF. CDR3 nucleotide sequence: TGTGCCAGCAGCGTAGGCGCTGCCTCCAATGAGCAGTTCTTC.